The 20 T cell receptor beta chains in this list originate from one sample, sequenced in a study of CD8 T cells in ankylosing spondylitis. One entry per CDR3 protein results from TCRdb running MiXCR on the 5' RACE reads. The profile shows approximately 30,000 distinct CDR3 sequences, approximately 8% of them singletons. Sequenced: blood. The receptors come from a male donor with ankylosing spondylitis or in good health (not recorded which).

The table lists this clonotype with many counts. CDR3 in amino acids: CASSQRRRDPGPDTQYF. CDR3 nucleotides: TGCGCCAGCAGCCAAAGGAGAAGGGACCCCGGGCCAGATACGCAGTATTTT. This chain uses TRBV4-1 with TRBJ2-3; D is tentatively TRBD1 or TRBD2 (5 bases each). The CDR3 consists of 17 residues. V lost 2 bases to trimming and J lost 4 bases, with 19 bases between them. Germline V lookup: CDR1 MGHRA, CDR2 YSYEKL.

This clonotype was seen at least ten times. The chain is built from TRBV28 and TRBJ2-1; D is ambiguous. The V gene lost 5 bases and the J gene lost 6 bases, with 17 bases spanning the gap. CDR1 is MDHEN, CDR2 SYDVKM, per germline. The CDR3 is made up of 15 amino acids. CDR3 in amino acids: CASSPPPSRSNEQFF. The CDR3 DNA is TGTGCCAGCAGTCCCCCTCCCTCTAGGAGCAATGAGCAGTTCTTC.

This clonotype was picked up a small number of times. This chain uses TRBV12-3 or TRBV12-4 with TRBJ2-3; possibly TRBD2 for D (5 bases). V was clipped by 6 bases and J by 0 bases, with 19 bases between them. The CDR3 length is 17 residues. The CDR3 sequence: CASSLGSAGSSTDTQYF. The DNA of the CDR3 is TGTGCCAGCAGCCTGGGGTCTGCGGGTTCAAGCACAGATACGCAGTATTTT.

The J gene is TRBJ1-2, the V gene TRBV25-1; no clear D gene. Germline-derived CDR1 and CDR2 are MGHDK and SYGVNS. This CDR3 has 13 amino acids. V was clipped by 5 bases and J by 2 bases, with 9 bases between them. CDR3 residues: CASSPGPNYGYTF. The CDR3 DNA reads TGTGCCAGCAGTCCAGGCCCCAACTATGGCTACACCTTC.

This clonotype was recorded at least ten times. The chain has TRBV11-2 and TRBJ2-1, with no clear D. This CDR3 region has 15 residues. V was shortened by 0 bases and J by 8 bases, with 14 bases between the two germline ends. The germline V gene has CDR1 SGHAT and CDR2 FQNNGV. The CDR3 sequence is CASSLDRGIQHEQFF. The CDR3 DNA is TGTGCCAGCAGCTTAGACAGAGGTATACAGCATGAGCAGTTCTTC.

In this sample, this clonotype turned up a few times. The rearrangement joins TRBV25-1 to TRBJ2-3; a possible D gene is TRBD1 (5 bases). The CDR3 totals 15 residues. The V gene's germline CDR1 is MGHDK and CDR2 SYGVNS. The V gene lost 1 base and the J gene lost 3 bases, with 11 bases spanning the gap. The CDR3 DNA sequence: TGTGCCAGCAGTGAATCAGGGTTTCTAACAGATACGCAGTATTTT. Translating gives CASSESGFLTDTQYF.

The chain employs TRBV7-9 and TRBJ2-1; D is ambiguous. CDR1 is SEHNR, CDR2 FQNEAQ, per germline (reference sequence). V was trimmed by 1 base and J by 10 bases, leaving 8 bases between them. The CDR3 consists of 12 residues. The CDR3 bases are TGTGCCAGCAGCTTAGTTACCCCAGAGCAGTTCTTC. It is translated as CASSLVTPEQFF.

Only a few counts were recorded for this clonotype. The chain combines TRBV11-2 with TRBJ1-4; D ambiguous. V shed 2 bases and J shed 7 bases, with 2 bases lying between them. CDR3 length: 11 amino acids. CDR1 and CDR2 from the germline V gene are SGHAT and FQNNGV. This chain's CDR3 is CASSLSEKLFF. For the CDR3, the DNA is TGTGCCAGCAGCTTAAGTGAAAAACTGTTTTTT.

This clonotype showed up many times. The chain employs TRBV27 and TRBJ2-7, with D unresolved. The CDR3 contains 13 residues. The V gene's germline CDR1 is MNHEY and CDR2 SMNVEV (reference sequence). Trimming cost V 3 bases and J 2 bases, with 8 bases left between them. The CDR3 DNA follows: TGTGCCAGCAGTTTGTCCGCCCCCTACGAGCAGTACTTC. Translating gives CASSLSAPYEQYF.

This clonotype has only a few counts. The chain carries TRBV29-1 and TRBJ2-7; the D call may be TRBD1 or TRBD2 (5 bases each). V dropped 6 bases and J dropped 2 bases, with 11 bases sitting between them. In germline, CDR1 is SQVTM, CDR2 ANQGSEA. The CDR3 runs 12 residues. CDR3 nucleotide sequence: TGCAGCGTCGGGGACGGGGCCTACGAGCAGTACGTC. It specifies CSVGDGAYEQYV.

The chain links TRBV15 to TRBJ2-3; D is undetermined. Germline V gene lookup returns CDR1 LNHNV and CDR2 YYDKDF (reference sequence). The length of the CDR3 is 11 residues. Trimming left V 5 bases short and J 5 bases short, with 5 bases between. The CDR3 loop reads CATSFRDTQYF. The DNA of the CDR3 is TGTGCCACCAGCTTTCGAGATACGCAGTATTTT. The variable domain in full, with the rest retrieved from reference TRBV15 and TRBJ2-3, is DAMVIQNPRYQVTQFGKPVTLSCSQTLNHNVMYWYQQKSSQAPKLLFHYYDKDFNNEADTPDNFQSRRPNTSFCFLDIRSPGLGDTAMYLCATSFRDTQYFGPGTRLTVL.

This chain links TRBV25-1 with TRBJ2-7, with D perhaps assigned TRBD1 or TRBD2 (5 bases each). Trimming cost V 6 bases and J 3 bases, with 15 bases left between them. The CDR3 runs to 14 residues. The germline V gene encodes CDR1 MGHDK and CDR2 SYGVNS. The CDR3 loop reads CASRSPGRNYEQYF. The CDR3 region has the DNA TGTGCCAGCAGAAGTCCGGGACGGAACTACGAGCAGTACTTC.

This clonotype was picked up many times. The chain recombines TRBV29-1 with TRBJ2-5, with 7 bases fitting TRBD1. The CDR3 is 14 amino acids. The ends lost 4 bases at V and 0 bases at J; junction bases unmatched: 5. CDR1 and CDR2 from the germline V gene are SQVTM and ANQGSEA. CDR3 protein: CSVVLQGNQETQYF. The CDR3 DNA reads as TGCAGCGTTGTTCTACAGGGGAACCAAGAGACCCAGTACTTC. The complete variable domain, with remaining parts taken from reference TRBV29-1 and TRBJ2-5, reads SAVISQKPSRDICQRGTSLTIQCQVDSQVTMMFWYRQQPGQSLTLIATANQGSEATYESGFVIDKFPISRPNLTFSTLTVSNMSPEDSSIYLCSVVLQGNQETQYFGPGTRLLVL.

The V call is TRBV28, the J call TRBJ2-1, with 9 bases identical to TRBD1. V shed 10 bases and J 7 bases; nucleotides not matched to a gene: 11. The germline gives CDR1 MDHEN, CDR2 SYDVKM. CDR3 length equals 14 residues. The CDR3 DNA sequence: TGTGCCATCAACCGGGACAGGGAATGGAATGAGCAGTTCTTC. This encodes CAINRDREWNEQFF.

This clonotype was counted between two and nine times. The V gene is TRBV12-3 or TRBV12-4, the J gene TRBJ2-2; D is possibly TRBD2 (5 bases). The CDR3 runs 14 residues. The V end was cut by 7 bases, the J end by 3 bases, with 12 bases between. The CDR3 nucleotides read TGTGCCAGCACCCCGAGCGGATACACCGGGGAGCTGTTTTTT. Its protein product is CASTPSGYTGELFF.

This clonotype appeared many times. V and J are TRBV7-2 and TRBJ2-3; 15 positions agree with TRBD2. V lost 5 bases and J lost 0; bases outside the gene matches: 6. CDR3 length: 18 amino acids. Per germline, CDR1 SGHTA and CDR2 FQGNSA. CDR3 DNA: TGTGCCAGCAGCCCCGGGACTAGCGGGAGGCCTAGCACAGATACGCAGTATTTT. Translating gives CASSPGTSGRPSTDTQYF. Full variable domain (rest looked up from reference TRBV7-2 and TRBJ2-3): GAGVSQSPSNKVTEKGKDVELRCDPISGHTALYWYRQSLGQGLEFLIYFQGNSAPDKSGLPSDRFSAERTGGSVSTLTIQRTQQEDSAVYLCASSPGTSGRPSTDTQYFGPGTRLTVL.

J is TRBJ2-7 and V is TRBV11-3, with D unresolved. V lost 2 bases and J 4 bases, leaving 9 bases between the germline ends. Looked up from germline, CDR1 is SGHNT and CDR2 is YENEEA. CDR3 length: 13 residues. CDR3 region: CASSLTDGYEQYV. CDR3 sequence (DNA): TGTGCCAGCAGCTTAACGGACGGATACGAGCAGTACGTC.

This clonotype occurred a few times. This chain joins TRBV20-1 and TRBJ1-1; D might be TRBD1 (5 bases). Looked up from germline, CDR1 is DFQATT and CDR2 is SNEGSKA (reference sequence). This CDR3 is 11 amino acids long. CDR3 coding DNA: TGCATAATGGGGGGGAACACTGAAGCTTTCTTT. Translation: CIMGGNTEAFF.

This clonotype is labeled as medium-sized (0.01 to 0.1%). CDR3 sequence: CSARVGGRDTGELFF. For the CDR3, the DNA is TGCAGTGCTAGAGTTGGGGGGCGGGACACCGGGGAGCTGTTTTTT. The chain links TRBV20-1 to TRBJ2-2, with D perhaps given as TRBD1 or TRBD2 (6 bases each). CDR3 length: 15 amino acids. V lost 1 base and J 3 bases, leaving 12 bases between the germline ends. Germline V CDR1 and CDR2: DFQATT, SNEGSKA (reference sequence).

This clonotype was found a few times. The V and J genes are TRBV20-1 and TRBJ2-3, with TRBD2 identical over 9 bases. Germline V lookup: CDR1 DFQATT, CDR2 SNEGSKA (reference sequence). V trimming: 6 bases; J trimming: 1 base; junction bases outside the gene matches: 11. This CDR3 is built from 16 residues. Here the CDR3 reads CSAGDFRLAGTDTQYF. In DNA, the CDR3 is TGCAGTGCGGGCGACTTTCGACTAGCGGGCACAGATACGCAGTATTTT.